Listed here are 30 T cell receptor beta chains from one sample, sequenced in a study of T cell responses to AZD1222 COVID-19 vaccine. Here immunoSEQ multiplex PCR was the method, and the copy in TCRdb shows in-frame clones only, minus some. In the table there are about 170,000 clones, 93% of which are singletons. Sequencing used peripheral blood, obtained on day 0 of AZD1222 vaccination. These receptors all stem from an adult in good health.

The chain carries TRBV28 and TRBJ1-6, with D possibly matching TRBD1 (6 bases). The V gene lost 7 bases and the J gene lost 10 bases, with 20 bases spanning the gap. Per germline, CDR1 MDHEN and CDR2 SYDVKM. The CDR3 length is 15 residues. CDR3 in DNA: TGTGCCAGCAAGGGGCTTGGGGGGGCTTGGTCACCCCTCCACTTT. Its translation is CASKGLGGAWSPLHF. Based on the CDR3 plus reference TRBV28 and TRBJ1-6, the full variable domain is DVKVTQSSRYLVKRTGEKVFLECVQDMDHENMFWYRQDPGLGLRLIYFSYDVKMKEKGDIPEGYSVSREKKERFSLILESASTNQTSMYLCASKGLGGAWSPLHFGNGTRLTVT.

The chain is built from TRBV19 and TRBJ2-7; D gene unclear. The V end was cut by 5 bases, the J end by 0 bases, with 14 bases between. CDR3 length: 15 amino acids. Germline CDR1 is LNHDA and CDR2 is SQIVND (reference sequence). CDR3 sequence reads: CASSLRAASSYEQYF. DNA for the CDR3: TGTGCCAGTAGTCTTCGGGCCGCCAGCTCCTACGAGCAGTACTTC. Based on the CDR3 plus reference TRBV19 and TRBJ2-7, the full variable domain is DGGITQSPKYLFRKEGQNVTLSCEQNLNHDAMYWYRQDPGQGLRLIYYSQIVNDFQKGDIAEGYSVSREKKESFPLTVTSAQKNPTAFYLCASSLRAASSYEQYFGPGTRLTVT.

This clone was detected a few times. V usage is TRBV2 and J usage is TRBJ1-2; possible D gene TRBD1, 5 bases. CDR1 and CDR2 (germline): SNHLY, FYNNEI. The ends were cut back, 8 bases at V and 6 bases at J, with 22 bases in the middle. This CDR3 has 15 amino acids. The DNA for the CDR3 is TGTGCCAGCCTTAAACGGGACCCTAGTCTGGATGGCTACACCTTC. This sequence encodes CASLKRDPSLDGYTF. Based on the CDR3 plus reference TRBV2 and TRBJ1-2, the full variable domain is EPEVTQTPSHQVTQMGQEVILRCVPISNHLYFYWYRQILGQKVEFLVSFYNNEISEKSEIFDDQFSVERPDGSNFTLKIRSTKLEDSAMYFCASLKRDPSLDGYTFGSGTRLTVV.

This chain connects TRBV5-1 to TRBJ2-7, with D tentatively TRBD1 (6 bases). The CDR3 spans 13 residues. Between the trimmed V and J ends, which lost 1 base and 4 bases, there was a span of 9 bases. CDR1 and CDR2 (germline): SGHRS, YFSETQ. CDR3: CASSLRQEYEQYF. CDR3 coding DNA: TGCGCCAGCAGCTTGAGACAGGAGTACGAGCAGTACTTC.

The chain couples TRBV27 to TRBJ1-1; D possibly corresponds to TRBD1 (6 bases). This CDR3 contains 14 residues. Per the germline V gene, CDR1 is MNHEY and CDR2 is SMNVEV (reference sequence). V was cut by 3 bases and J by 1 base, with 9 bases left in between. The DNA of the CDR3 is TGTGCCAGCAGTTTTAACAGGGAGAACACTGAAGCTTTCTTT. As protein: CASSFNRENTEAFF.

This rearrangement joins TRBV5-1 to TRBJ1-2, with a weak D call TRBD1 (6 bases). V lost 0 bases and J lost 4, with 10 bases in between. The CDR3 is made up of 14 amino acids. Germline values: CDR1 SGHRS, CDR2 YFSETQ. The CDR3 DNA sequence: TGCGCCAGCAGCTTGGGGACAGAAGTCTATGGCTACACCTTC. This sequence encodes CASSLGTEVYGYTF.

The rearrangement joins TRBV5-1 to TRBJ1-3, with TRBD1 identical over 7 bases. The CDR3 is 14 residues long. The ends lost 2 bases at V and 4 bases at J; junction bases unmatched: 3. Germline loops: CDR1 SGHRS, CDR2 YFSETQ. CDR3 sequence reads: CASSFTGDGNTIYF. In DNA, the CDR3 is TGCGCCAGCAGCTTTACAGGGGACGGAAACACCATATATTTT.

The chain carries TRBV25-1 and TRBJ1-2; perhaps TRBD1 as D (6 bases). The CDR3 totals 10 residues. The V gene lost 9 bases and the J gene lost 6 bases, with 8 bases spanning the gap. CDR1 is MGHDK, CDR2 SYGVNS, per germline. In DNA, the CDR3 is TGTGCCAGTTACAGGGATGGCTACACCTTC. Encoded protein: CASYRDGYTF.

This chain links TRBV5-1 with TRBJ2-1, with D perhaps TRBD1 (5 bases). The germline CDR1 and CDR2 sequences are SGHRS and YFSETQ. This CDR3 has 15 residues. Between the trimmed V and J ends, which lost 1 base and 3 bases, there was a span of 11 bases. This chain's CDR3 is CASSLIGANYNEQFF. In DNA, the CDR3 is TGCGCCAGCAGCTTGATTGGGGCCAACTACAATGAGCAGTTCTTC.

This chain links TRBV15 with TRBJ2-5, with 10 bases aligning to TRBD2. The CDR3 spans 14 residues. The V and J ends lost 3 bases and 6 bases, in that order; junction bases with no gene match: 4. Germline V gene data show CDR1 as LNHNV and CDR2 as YYDKDF (reference sequence). The CDR3 DNA reads TGTGCCACCAGCAGTTCTAGCGGGAGTAAGACCCAGTACTTC. It translates to CATSSSSGSKTQYF.

This chain joins TRBV12-3 or TRBV12-4 and TRBJ1-6; tentative D call: TRBD1 (5 bases). The V end was cut by 3 bases, the J end by 10 bases, with 10 bases between. The CDR3 is 13 residues long. This CDR3 reads CASSFRRDSPLHF. The CDR3 bases are TGTGCCAGCAGTTTTCGGAGGGACTCACCCCTCCACTTT.

The chain recombines TRBV11-3 with TRBJ1-2, with 8 bases that match TRBD1. Germline V gene lookup returns CDR1 SGHNT and CDR2 YENEEA. CDR3 size: 16 residues. Trimming cost V 7 bases and J 7 bases; bases outside gene matches: 17. The CDR3 DNA reads as TGTGCCAGCACCACGAGAGACAGGGGTGGTCGATCTGGCTACACCTTC. It yields the protein CASTTRDRGGRSGYTF.

J is TRBJ1-2 and V is TRBV27, with D perhaps TRBD1 (6 bases). V lost 3 bases and J lost 1, with 12 bases in between. The CDR3 covers 15 residues. Per germline, CDR1 MNHEY and CDR2 SMNVEV (reference sequence). CDR3 sequence (DNA): TGTGCCAGCAGTTTGACCGGACAGAGTAACTATGGCTACACCTTC. Its translation: CASSLTGQSNYGYTF.

The chain employs TRBV19 and TRBJ1-2; a weak D match, TRBD1 (5 bases). V was shortened by 8 bases and J by 0 bases, with 22 bases between the two germline ends. Germline V CDR1 and CDR2: LNHDA, SQIVND (reference sequence). This CDR3 spans 17 amino acids. The CDR3 nucleotides are TGTGCCAGTCCCGGGACTTACTCGGGGCTAGCTAACTATGGCTACACCTTC. Its translation: CASPGTYSGLANYGYTF.

This chain joins TRBV5-7 and TRBJ2-7, with TRBD2 matching 10 bases. TRBV5-7 is recorded as an ORF, its role being uncertain. With V trimmed by 0 bases and J by 0 bases, 6 bases remained unmatched. The CDR3 sequence is 17 residues long. Written as DNA, the CDR3 is TGTGCCAGCAGCTTGGGGACTAGCGGCCCTGTCTCCTACGAGCAGTACTTC. It specifies CASSLGTSGPVSYEQYF.

The rearrangement joins TRBV6-5 to TRBJ2-1; 8 bases match TRBD1. This CDR3 has 14 residues. Germline assignment: CDR1 MNHEY and CDR2 SVGAGI. J lost 9 bases, V lost 2 bases, and 6 bases had no gene match. The chain's CDR3 is CASSYGTGDSEQFF. CDR3 sequence (DNA): TGTGCCAGCAGTTACGGGACAGGAGATAGTGAGCAGTTCTTC.

This chain uses TRBV28 with TRBJ1-1; D ambiguous. V was pared by 6 bases and J by 1 base, with 15 bases between. Germline V lookup: CDR1 MDHEN, CDR2 SYDVKM. The CDR3 spans 15 residues. The CDR3 DNA reads TGTGCCAGCAGCCCACCGCCCCGCAGGAACACTGAAGCTTTCTTT. This encodes CASSPPPRRNTEAFF.

This clone was detected once. V gene TRBV6-6 combines with J gene TRBJ1-3; D gene uncertain. The CDR3 has 17 residues. V was trimmed by 5 bases and J by 0 bases, leaving 17 bases between them. Per the germline V gene, CDR1 is MNHNY and CDR2 is SVGAGI (reference sequence). CDR3 DNA: TGTGCCAGCAGTCCCCCGGGAGGTTTTCTCTCTGGAAACACCATATATTTT. It specifies CASSPPGGFLSGNTIYF.

This clone occurred once. This sequence joins TRBV10-1 and TRBJ1-1, with D tentatively TRBD1 (6 bases). V shed 3 bases and J shed 2 bases, with 10 bases lying between them. CDR1 and CDR2 from the germline V gene are WNHNN and SYGVQD (reference sequence). The CDR3 covers 14 residues. The DNA for the CDR3 is TGCGCCAGCAGTGACTGGACAGTAAACACTGAAGCTTTCTTT. Protein: CASSDWTVNTEAFF.

The chain is built from TRBV4-2 and TRBJ1-3; 8 positions match TRBD1. This CDR3 is 15 amino acids long. Germline V gene lookup returns CDR1 LGHNA and CDR2 YNFKEQ. Germline trimming cut 4 bases from V and 4 bases from J; bases unmatched to any gene: 6. The CDR3 region is CASSRGQGSGNTIYF. CDR3 nucleotide sequence: TGTGCCAGCAGCCGCGGACAGGGCTCAGGAAACACCATATATTTT.

The rearrangement uses TRBV5-1 and TRBJ1-5, with 8 bases that match TRBD1. V was clipped by 3 bases and J by 1 base; unmatched bases: 6. The CDR3 covers 16 residues. Germline-derived CDR1 and CDR2 are SGHRS and YFSETQ. The DNA for the CDR3 is TGCGCCAGCAGCTCAAAAGGACAGGGCAGCAATCAGCCCCAGCATTTT. Translation gives CASSSKGQGSNQPQHF.

V gene TRBV7-9 combines with J gene TRBJ1-2; the D gene is possibly TRBD1 (6 bases). The CDR3 has 14 residues. V was cut by 5 bases and J by 4 bases, with 14 bases left in between. The germline V gene has CDR1 SEHNR and CDR2 FQNEAQ (reference sequence). CDR3 loop: CASSQQGSRYGYTF. The CDR3 bases are TGTGCCAGCAGCCAACAGGGAAGTCGCTATGGCTACACCTTC.

This clone was observed a handful of times. The rearrangement joins TRBV11-1 to TRBJ2-5; 8 bases fit TRBD2. Germline CDR1 is SGHAT and CDR2 is FQDESV (reference sequence). This CDR3 has 15 amino acids. V shed 5 bases and J 1 base; nucleotides not matched to a gene: 6. CDR3 amino acids: CASSPGTRGQETQYF. The CDR3 DNA reads as TGTGCCAGCAGCCCCGGGACTAGAGGCCAAGAGACCCAGTACTTC.

The rearrangement links TRBV5-1 to TRBJ1-3; no definite D call. The ends were cut back, 2 bases at V and 0 bases at J, with 9 bases in the middle. Germline V lookup: CDR1 SGHRS, CDR2 YFSETQ. The CDR3 is 15 amino acids. The CDR3 region has the DNA TGCGCCAGCAGCTTTGCGGCAGACTCTGGAAACACCATATATTTT. Amino acid sequence: CASSFAADSGNTIYF.

The chain uses TRBV12-3 or TRBV12-4 and TRBJ1-6; D unclear. This CDR3 is 13 amino acids long. The V gene lost 1 base and the J gene lost 6 bases, with 4 bases spanning the gap. The CDR3 DNA sequence: TGTGCCAGCAGTTTAGAGTCTAATTCACCCCTCCACTTT. Protein sequence: CASSLESNSPLHF.

The chain uses TRBV6-5 and TRBJ2-6, with a weak D call TRBD1 (6 bases). The CDR3 loop spans 15 amino acids. Germline CDR1 is MNHEY and CDR2 is SVGAGI. Trimming stripped 5 bases from V and 0 bases from J, with 8 bases between. The CDR3 is CASSHRVSGANVLTF. For the CDR3, the DNA is TGTGCCAGCAGTCACAGGGTCTCTGGGGCCAACGTCCTGACTTTC.

The gene calls are TRBV3-1 (or the pseudogene TRBV3-2) and TRBJ2-3; 9 bases are a match to TRBD2. Looked up from germline, CDR1 is LGHDT and CDR2 is YNNKEL (reference sequence). The ends lost 10 bases at V and 4 bases at J; junction bases unmatched: 12. The CDR3 extends over 15 amino acids. The CDR3 region has the DNA TGTGCCACTCGCATCTCTAGCGGGAACGCAGATACGCAGTATTTT. Its protein product is CATRISSGNADTQYF.

Of note for this clone: Different DNA sequences within this sample yield the same CDR3. The rearrangement links TRBV24-1 to TRBJ1-2; D uncertain. From germline, CDR1 is KGHDR and CDR2 SFDVKD. V was trimmed by 4 bases and J by 5 bases, leaving 4 bases between them. This CDR3 comprises 11 residues. The CDR3 loop is CATSDGYGYTF. CDR3 sequence (DNA): TGTGCCACCAGTGACGGGTATGGCTACACCTTC.

The rearrangement joins TRBV5-6 to TRBJ2-1; 10 bases are shared with TRBD2. Germline V gene lookup returns CDR1 SGHDT and CDR2 YYEEEE. CDR3 size: 18 residues. Unmatched junction bases numbered 10, after V lost 1 base and J lost 3 bases. CDR3 region: CASSLRGLAHRRYNEQFF. CDR3 coding DNA: TGTGCCAGCAGCTTGAGGGGACTAGCGCATAGACGCTACAATGAGCAGTTCTTC.

This sequence joins TRBV5-6 and TRBJ1-4; TRBD1 matches 8 bases. Germline V CDR1 and CDR2: SGHDT, YYEEEE. V shed 0 bases and J 8 bases; nucleotides not matched to a gene: 9. The CDR3 totals 16 residues. DNA for the CDR3: TGTGCCAGCAGCTTGGATCGGGGGACAGGAGGGGAAAAACTGTTTTTT. Translating it yields CASSLDRGTGGEKLFF.